This T cell receptor (beta chain) was retrieved from a study of vaccination and CD4 T cells after COVID-19. Sequenced with the Oncomine TCR Beta short-read assay was DNA taken from cultured CD4+ T cells. TCRdb redid the calling of the PCR reads with MiXCR, one entry per CDR3 protein. Of 15,000 to 20,000 distinct CDR3 sequences listed, approximately 63% are singletons. Worth noting for this clonotype: Its specificity is unknown.

This CDR3 region has 15 residues. CDR1 is DFQATT, CDR2 SNEGSKA, per germline (reference sequence). Trimming cost V 5 bases and J 7 bases, with 18 bases left between them. The treatment is: approximately nine-day PBMC culture with coronavirus spike peptide pools or control peptides (ViraFEST assay). The chain uses TRBV20-1 and TRBJ1-6, with D unclear. The sample taken for sequencing was CD4+ T cells from blood, cultured in vitro. This TCR was recovered from a human donor who had recovered from COVID-19. The CDR3 DNA sequence: TGCAGTGCTCCTCTTGGGAGGGCGGACAATTCACCCCTCCACTTT. As protein: CSAPLGRADNSPLHF.